A selection of T cell receptor beta chains follows, all from one sample in a study of T cell repertoires in cytomegalovirus infection. Each CDR3 protein gets one entry after TCRdb re-called the reads with MiXCR. The sample consists of more than 500,000 distinct CDR3 sequences, 16% of them appearing once. Sequenced: CD8+ T cells from PBMCs. All receptors derive from a human donor in good health (CMV status not recorded). Some clones in this sample may be carry-over from other donors' samples. CDR3s leave out the opening cysteine and the closing phenylalanine or tryptophan. Fields, in order: J gene, V gene, CDR3 protein.

>TRBJ1-5|TRBV19
ASSIDREGSNQPQH
>TRBJ2-4|TRBV4-1
ASSQGGFRNIQY
>TRBJ2-7|TRBV20-1
SAREGGGYEQY
>TRBJ1-1|TRBV12-3/TRBV12-4
ASSLPSGARGTEAF
>TRBJ2-1|TRBV15
ATSSPLTGENEQF
>TRBJ2-7|TRBV29-1
SVEDGASGYEQY
>TRBJ2-5|TRBV5-1
ASSRGTEETQY
>TRBJ2-1|TRBV2
ASSDQGVEQF
>TRBJ2-1|TRBV5-6
ASSTGGGAGWDEQF
>TRBJ1-1|TRBV27
ASSLYGPSQAF
>TRBJ2-7|TRBV27
ASSFRGENYEQY
>TRBJ2-1|TRBV5-6
ASSGDARSYNVQF
>TRBJ2-6|TRBV5-6
ASSFGYSGANVLT
>TRBJ2-2|TRBV30
AWSNGELF
>TRBJ2-7|TRBV27
ASKNTSGSYEQY
>TRBJ2-5|TRBV6-1
ASSTRSSRETQY
>TRBJ1-6|TRBV12-3/TRBV12-4
ASSPTGRNSPLH
>TRBJ2-7|TRBV27
ASSADLALVDEQY
>TRBJ2-7|TRBV12-3/TRBV12-4
ASSSDLGEQY
>TRBJ1-1|TRBV15
ATSRRESTEAF
>TRBJ2-7|TRBV12-5
ASGPGDYEQY
>TRBJ1-1|TRBV19
ASSIEGGSGNTEAF
>TRBJ1-1|TRBV27
ASSARDRANTEAF
>TRBJ1-2|TRBV13
ASSSGTEYGYT
>TRBJ2-1|TRBV30
AWNRLAGGNNEQF
>TRBJ1-2|TRBV29-1
SVRPDGQGARGYT
>TRBJ1-6|TRBV27
ASTPGQGGNSPLH
>TRBJ1-1|TRBV2
ASSGISANTEAF
>TRBJ2-3|TRBV6-6
ASSWGVADTQY
>TRBJ2-3|TRBV10-3
AISDPTGGAPTRTDTQY
>TRBJ1-2|TRBV4-2
ASSQADRGNGYT
>TRBJ2-5|TRBV7-4
ANTNPQETQETQY
>TRBJ2-7|TRBV7-8
ASSIRDSTSYEQY
>TRBJ1-1|TRBV11-2
ASSRGGSEAF
>TRBJ1-1|TRBV30
AKRRGTNTEAF
>TRBJ2-5|TRBV7-3
ASSSDRNEETQY
>TRBJ1-1|TRBV6-5
ASSYALDREDTEAF
>TRBJ1-4|TRBV7-9
ASSWGTNDPF
>TRBJ2-1|TRBV7-9
ASSLELAGECF
>TRBJ2-3|TRBV11-1
ASSWDRASTDTQY
>TRBJ2-2|TRBV12-3/TRBV12-4
ASSFQSGTGVNTGELF
>TRBJ2-3|TRBV20-1
SARASGRAPPTDTQY
>TRBJ2-7|TRBV7-8
ASSLAQGELSYEQY
>TRBJ1-4|TRBV6-6
ASSLKRGPTNEKLF
>TRBJ2-3|TRBV9
ASSVTSLGSGGSPRGDTDTQY
>TRBJ1-4|TRBV19
ASSIYNEKLF
>TRBJ2-7|TRBV28
ASSLAVGYYEQY
>TRBJ2-7|TRBV6-1
ASSGSLPPGEQY
>TRBJ1-1|TRBV19
ASSMPGGTEAF
>TRBJ2-1|TRBV11-2
ASSLSPGDRNNEQF
>TRBJ1-5|TRBV27
ASSASGLGSNQPQH
>TRBJ2-5|TRBV7-3
ASSPGLAATQETQY
>TRBJ2-6|TRBV24-1
ATSDPRDRKSSGANVLT
>TRBJ2-7|TRBV7-3
ASSPDSNGEQY